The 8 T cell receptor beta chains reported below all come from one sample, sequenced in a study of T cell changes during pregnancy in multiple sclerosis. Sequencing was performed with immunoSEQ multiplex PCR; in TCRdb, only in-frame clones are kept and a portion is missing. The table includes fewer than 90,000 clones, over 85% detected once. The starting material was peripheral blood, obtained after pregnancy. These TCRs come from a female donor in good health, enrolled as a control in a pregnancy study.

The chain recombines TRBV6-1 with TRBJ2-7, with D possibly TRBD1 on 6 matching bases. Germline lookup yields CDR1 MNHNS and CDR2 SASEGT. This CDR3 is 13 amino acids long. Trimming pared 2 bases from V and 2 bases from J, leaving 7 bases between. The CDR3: CASSEWTAYEQYF. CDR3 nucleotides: TGTGCCAGCAGTGAATGGACAGCCTACGAGCAGTACTTC.

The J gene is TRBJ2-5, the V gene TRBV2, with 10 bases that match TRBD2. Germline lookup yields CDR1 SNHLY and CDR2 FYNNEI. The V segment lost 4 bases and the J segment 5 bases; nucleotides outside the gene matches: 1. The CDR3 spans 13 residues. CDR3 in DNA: TGTGCCAGCAGTGGGGGACTAGCGGAGACCCAGTACTTC. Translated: CASSGGLAETQYF.

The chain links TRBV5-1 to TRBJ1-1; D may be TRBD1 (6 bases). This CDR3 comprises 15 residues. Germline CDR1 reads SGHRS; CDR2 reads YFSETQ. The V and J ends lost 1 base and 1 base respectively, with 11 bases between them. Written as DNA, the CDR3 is TGCGCCAGCAGCTTGATAACAGGGCAGAACACTGAAGCTTTCTTT. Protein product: CASSLITGQNTEAFF.

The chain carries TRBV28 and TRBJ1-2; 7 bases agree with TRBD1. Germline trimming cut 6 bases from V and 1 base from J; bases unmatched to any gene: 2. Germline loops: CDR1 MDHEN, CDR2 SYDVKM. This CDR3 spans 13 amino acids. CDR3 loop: CASSHRGNYGYTF. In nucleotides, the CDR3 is TGTGCCAGCAGCCACAGGGGTAACTATGGCTACACCTTC.

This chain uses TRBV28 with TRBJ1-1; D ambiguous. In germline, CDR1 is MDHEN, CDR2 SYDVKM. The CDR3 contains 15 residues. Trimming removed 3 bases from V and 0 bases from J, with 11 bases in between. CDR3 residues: CASSFFARMNTEAFF. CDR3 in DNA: TGTGCCAGCAGTTTTTTCGCCAGAATGAACACTGAAGCTTTCTTT.

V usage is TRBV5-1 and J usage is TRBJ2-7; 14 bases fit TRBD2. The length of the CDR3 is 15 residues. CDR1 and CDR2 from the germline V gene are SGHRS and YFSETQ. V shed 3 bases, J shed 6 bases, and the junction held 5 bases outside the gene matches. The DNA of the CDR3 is TGCGCCAGCAGCTCGGGGACTAGCGGGAGATCCGAGCAGTACTTC. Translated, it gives CASSSGTSGRSEQYF. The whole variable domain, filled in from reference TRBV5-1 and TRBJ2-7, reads KAGVTQTPRYLIKTRGQQVTLSCSPISGHRSVSWYQQTPGQGLQFLFEYFSETQRNKGNFPGRFSGRQFSNSRSEMNVSTLELGDSALYLCASSSGTSGRSEQYFGPGTRLTVT.

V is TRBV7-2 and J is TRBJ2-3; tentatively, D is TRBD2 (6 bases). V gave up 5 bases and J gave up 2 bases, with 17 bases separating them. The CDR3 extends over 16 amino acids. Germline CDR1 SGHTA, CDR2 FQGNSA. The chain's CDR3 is CASSPPLGLFTDTQYF. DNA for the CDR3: TGTGCCAGCAGCCCACCCCTGGGACTTTTCACAGATACGCAGTATTTT. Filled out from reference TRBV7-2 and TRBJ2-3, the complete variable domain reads GAGVSQSPSNKVTEKGKDVELRCDPISGHTALYWYRQSLGQGLEFLIYFQGNSAPDKSGLPSDRFSAERTGGSVSTLTIQRTQQEDSAVYLCASSPPLGLFTDTQYFGPGTRLTVL.

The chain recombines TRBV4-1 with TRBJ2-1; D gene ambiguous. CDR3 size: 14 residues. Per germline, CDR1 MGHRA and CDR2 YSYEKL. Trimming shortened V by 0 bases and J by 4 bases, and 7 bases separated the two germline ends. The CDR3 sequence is CASSQDLRYNEQFF. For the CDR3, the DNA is TGCGCCAGCAGCCAAGATCTTCGGTACAATGAGCAGTTCTTC.